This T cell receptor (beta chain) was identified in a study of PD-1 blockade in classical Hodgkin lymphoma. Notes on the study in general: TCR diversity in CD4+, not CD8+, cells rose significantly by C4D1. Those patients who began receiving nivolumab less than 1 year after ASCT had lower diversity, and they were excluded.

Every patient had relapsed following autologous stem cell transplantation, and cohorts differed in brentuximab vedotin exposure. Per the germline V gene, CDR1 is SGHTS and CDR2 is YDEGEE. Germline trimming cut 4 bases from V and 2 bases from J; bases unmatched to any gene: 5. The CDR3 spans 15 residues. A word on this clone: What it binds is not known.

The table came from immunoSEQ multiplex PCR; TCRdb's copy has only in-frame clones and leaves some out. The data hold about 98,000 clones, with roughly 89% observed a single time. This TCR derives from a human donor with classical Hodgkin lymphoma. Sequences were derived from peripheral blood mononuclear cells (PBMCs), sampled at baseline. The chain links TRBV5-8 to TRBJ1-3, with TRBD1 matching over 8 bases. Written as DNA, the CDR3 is TGTGCCAGCAGCCCAGGGGGCGAGACTGGAAACACCATATATTTT. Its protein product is CASSPGGETGNTIYF.